The clone carrying this T cell receptor beta chain came up a few times. Its antigen remains unidentified. The germline CDR1 and CDR2 sequences are SNHLY and FYNNEI. Trimming pared 3 bases from V and 4 bases from J, leaving 11 bases between. The CDR3 has 14 amino acids. This entry comes from a study of response to subunit inactivated influenza vaccine. Study results and caveats: Few additional T cells are recruited per seasonal influenza vaccination, authors suggested.

One entry per CDR3 protein, called by TCRdb with MiXCR from the RT-PCR reads. The top ten hold more than 8.5% of the sample, which has about 310,000 distinct CDR3 sequences, around a fifth seen once. The sequencing used PBMCs from blood, collected around 22 months after vaccination. The chain employs TRBV2 and TRBJ2-3; no firm D call. The receptor was isolated from a man aged 50-75 years who received an inactivated influenza vaccine. Here the CDR3 DNA reads TGTGCCAGCAGTGACATATCGGGCGCAGATACGCAGTATTTT. It encodes CASSDISGADTQYF.